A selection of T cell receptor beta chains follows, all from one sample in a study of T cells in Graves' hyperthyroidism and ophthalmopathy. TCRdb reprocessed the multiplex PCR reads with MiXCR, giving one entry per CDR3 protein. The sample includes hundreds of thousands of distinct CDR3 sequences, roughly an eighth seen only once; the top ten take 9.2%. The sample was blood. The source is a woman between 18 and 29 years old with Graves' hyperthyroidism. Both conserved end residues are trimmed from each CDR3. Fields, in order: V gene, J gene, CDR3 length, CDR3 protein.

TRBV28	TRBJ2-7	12	ASSSSSGSREQY
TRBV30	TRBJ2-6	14	AWSRGGSSGANVLT
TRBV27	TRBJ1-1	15	ASSLFPGTESNTEAF
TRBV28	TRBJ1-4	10	ASSVVGEKLF
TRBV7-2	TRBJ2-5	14	ASSLQRTQYQETQY
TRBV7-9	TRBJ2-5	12	ASSLSRTEETQY
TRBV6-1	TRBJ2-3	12	ASRLTESTDTQY
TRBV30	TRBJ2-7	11	AWRKDGSYEQY
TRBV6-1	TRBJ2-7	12	ASMSHTSSYEQY
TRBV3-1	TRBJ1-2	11	ASSPPGSYGYT
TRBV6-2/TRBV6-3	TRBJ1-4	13	ASSTPWGDNEKLF
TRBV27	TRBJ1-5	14	ASSPVSGGVNQPQH
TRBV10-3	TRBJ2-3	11	AIKGGPTDTQY
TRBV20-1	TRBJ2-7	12	SARGSGRHYEQY
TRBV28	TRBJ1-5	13	ASSPLDRENQPQH
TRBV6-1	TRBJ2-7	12	ASSEGGHFYEQY